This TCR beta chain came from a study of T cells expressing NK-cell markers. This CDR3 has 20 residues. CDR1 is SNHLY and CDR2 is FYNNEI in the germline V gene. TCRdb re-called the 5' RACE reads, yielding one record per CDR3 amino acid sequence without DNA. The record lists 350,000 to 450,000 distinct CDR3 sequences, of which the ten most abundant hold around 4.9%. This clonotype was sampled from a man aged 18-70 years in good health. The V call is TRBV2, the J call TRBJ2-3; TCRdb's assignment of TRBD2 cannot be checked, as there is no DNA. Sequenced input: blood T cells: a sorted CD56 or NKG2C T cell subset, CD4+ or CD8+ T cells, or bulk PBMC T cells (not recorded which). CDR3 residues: CASRSRGLAGEPWGTDTQYF.